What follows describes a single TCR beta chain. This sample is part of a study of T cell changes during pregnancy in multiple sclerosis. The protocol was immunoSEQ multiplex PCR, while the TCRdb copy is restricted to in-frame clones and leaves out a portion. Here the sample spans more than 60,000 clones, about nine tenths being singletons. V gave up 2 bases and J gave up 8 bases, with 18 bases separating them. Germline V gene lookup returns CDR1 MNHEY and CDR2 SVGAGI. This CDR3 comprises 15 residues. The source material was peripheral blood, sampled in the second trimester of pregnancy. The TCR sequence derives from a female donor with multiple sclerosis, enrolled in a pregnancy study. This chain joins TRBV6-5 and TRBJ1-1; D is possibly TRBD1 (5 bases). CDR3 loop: CASSYGLVGVNEAFF. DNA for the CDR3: TGTGCCAGCAGTTACGGTTTGGTAGGGGTCAACGAAGCTTTCTTT.